This T cell receptor beta chain was observed in a study of T cells after yellow fever vaccination. Overall study context: In the case of low-cell-number fractions, SMART-Seq v4 Ultra Low Input was used for preparation.

Points from the study as a whole: Abundant clonotypes from the bulk population could get into FACS-sorted repertoires as contaminants. Some clonotypes, a small share, were shared between CD4 and CD8 compartments.

This clonotype was picked up many times. The antigen remains undetermined. TCR cDNA was made by 5'RACE template switching, adding a universal primer site and UMIs. TCRdb re-called the 5' RACE reads with MiXCR, one entry per CDR3 protein. The sample contains some 240,000 distinct CDR3 sequences, about 3.7% of which appear only once. With 3 bases clipped from V and 3 bases from J, the junction kept 6 bases outside the gene matches. The CDR3 extends over 16 amino acids. Germline CDR1 LGHDT, CDR2 YNNKEL (reference sequence). This rearrangement joins TRBV3-1 to TRBJ2-1; 9 nucleotides align to TRBD2. The sample in question was PBMCs, obtained 15 days after the yellow fever booster vaccination. The receptor's source is a man between 18 and 29 years old who received the YFV17D yellow fever vaccine. The CDR3 region has the DNA TGTGCCAGCAGCCAGACTCTAGCGGGATTCTACAATGAGCAGTTCTTC. As protein: CASSQTLAGFYNEQFF.